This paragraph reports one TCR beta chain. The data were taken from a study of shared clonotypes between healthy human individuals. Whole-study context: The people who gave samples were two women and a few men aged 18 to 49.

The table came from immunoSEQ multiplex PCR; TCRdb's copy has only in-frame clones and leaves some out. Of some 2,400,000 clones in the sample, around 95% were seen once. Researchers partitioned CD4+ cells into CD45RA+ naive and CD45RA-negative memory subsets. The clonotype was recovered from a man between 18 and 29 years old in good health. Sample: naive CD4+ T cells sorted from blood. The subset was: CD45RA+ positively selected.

The CDR3 protein is CAWVLGGTGGSYEQYF. CDR3 nucleotides: TGTGCCTGGGTGTTGGGAGGGACAGGGGGCTCCTACGAGCAGTACTTC. The chain couples TRBV30 to TRBJ2-7; 11 bases agree with TRBD1. V lost 5 bases and J lost 0; bases outside the gene matches: 9. The CDR3 covers 16 residues. Per germline, CDR1 GTSNPN and CDR2 SVGIG (reference sequence).